The TCR beta chain under discussion was sequenced for a study of shared clonotypes between healthy human individuals. This table comes from immunoSEQ multiplex PCR, and its TCRdb copy is limited to in-frame clones, with some not included. This table holds about 1.1 million clones, roughly 80% found once. The origin of this receptor is a man in his late teens or twenties in good health. Some clones in this sample may be carry-over from other donors' samples. Sequencing was carried out using memory CD4+ T cells from PBMCs. The subset denotes: CD45RA-negative fraction.

As DNA, the CDR3 is TGTGCCAGCAGCTCGACGGGACGAAGCTCCTACGAGCAGTACTTC. Its translation is CASSSTGRSSYEQYF. The chain combines TRBV7-6 with TRBJ2-7; perhaps D is TRBD1 or TRBD2 (5 bases each). Germline CDR1 and CDR2: SGHVS and FNYEAQ. V shed 4 bases and J shed 0 bases, with 13 bases lying between them. CDR3 length: 15 amino acids.